The subject of this entry is one TCR beta chain. The CDR3 is 12 residues long. V was trimmed by 5 bases and J by 11 bases, leaving 15 bases between them. Germline V CDR1 and CDR2: SEHNR, FQNEAQ (reference sequence). A second PCR of 7 to 11 cycles used a sample-barcoded 5' primer and a J-beta primer mix. Each CDR3 protein is one row after TCRdb ran MiXCR on the 5' RACE reads. The sample yields some 890,000 distinct CDR3 sequences, about 29% seen once. The source of the sample is a study of blood T cells in healthy people across ages. Study-wide context: About one barcoded beta molecule per two T cells came from capture by template switching.

The sample was also reused in another study, on T cells of mothers and their children.

This chain links TRBV7-9 with TRBJ1-1; D is undetermined. This clonotype was sampled from a middle-aged woman in good health. Material for sequencing was blood. The CDR3 DNA sequence: TGTGCCAGCAGCCCTGAGCCGGGCCTGGCTTTCTTT. Its translation is CASSPEPGLAFF.